This T cell receptor (beta chain) was found in a study of T-cell reconstitution after alpha-beta-depleted transplantation in children. Findings of the study overall: Diversity of TCRbeta at day 60 was high in some patients, arising from surviving recipient T cells and thymic progenitors. Roughly two months post-transplant, alpha-beta T cells reportedly originated from several hundred graft clones that had expanded. The authors attributed T-cell counts and diversity one year after transplant mostly to newly produced T cells.

A library of TCRbeta sequences, prepared with unique molecular identifiers, was generated. MiXCR, applied by TCRdb to the PCR reads, yields one record per CDR3 protein. The sample records about 180,000 distinct CDR3 sequences, 11% being singletons. The CDR3 totals 15 residues. The V and J ends lost 2 bases and 4 bases, in that order; junction bases with no gene match: 4. Germline values: CDR1 MNHEY, CDR2 SVGEGT. This clonotype has a count of ten or more. Its specificity is not known. V is TRBV6-2 or TRBV6-3 and J is TRBJ2-3; 9 bases agree with TRBD2. The source of this sequence is a boy aged 2 to 10 with acute myeloid leukemia, due to receive a stem cell transplant. Sequencing used PBMCs, obtained before TCRalphabeta/CD19-depleted stem cell transplant. CDR3 in DNA: TGTGCCAGCAGTTACGCCGGGACTAGCCCAGATACGCAGTATTTT. Its translation is CASSYAGTSPDTQYF.